This T cell receptor (beta chain) was retrieved from a study of T cells in Graves' hyperthyroidism and ophthalmopathy. CDR3 length: 14 amino acids. Per the germline V gene, CDR1 is DFQATT and CDR2 is SNEGSKA (reference sequence). V lost 0 bases, J lost 4 bases, and 1 base stayed unmatched. Diagnoses used clinical symptoms, serum thyroxine and TRAb, thyroid ultrasound and orbital computed tomography. Amplified regions were TCR beta CDR3 sequences from RNA transcripts. HTBI primers were employed in a first-round RT-PCR of the TCR CDR3. TCRdb ran MiXCR on the multiplex PCR reads and lists one entry per CDR3 protein. The sample lists fewer than 800,000 distinct CDR3 sequences, about 16% occurring once. This clonotype appeared a few times.

The specimen was blood. This clonotype was obtained from a man aged 18-30 years with Graves' hyperthyroidism. This chain links TRBV20-1 with TRBJ2-5, with TRBD2 matching over 11 bases. The CDR3 coding sequence is TGCAGTGCTAGAGATCTAGCGGGAGGAGAGACCCAGTACTTC. This gives the protein CSARDLAGGETQYF.